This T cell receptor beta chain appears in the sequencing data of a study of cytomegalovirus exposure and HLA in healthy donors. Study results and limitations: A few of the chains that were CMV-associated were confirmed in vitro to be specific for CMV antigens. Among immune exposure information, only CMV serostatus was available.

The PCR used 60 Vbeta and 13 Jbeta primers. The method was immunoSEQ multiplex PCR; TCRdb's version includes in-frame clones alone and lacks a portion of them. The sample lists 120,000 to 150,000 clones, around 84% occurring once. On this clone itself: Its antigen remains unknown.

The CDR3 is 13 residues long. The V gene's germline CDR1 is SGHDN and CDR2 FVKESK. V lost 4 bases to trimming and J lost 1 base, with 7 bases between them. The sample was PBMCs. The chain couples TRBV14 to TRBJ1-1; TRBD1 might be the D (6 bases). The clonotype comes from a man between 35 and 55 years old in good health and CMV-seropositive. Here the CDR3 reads CASSRDTNTEAFF. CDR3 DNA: TGTGCCAGCAGCCGGGACACGAACACTGAAGCTTTCTTT.